The entry below describes one T cell receptor (beta chain). The CDR3 spans 15 residues. With 5 bases clipped from V and 4 bases from J, the junction kept 7 bases outside the gene matches. Germline V gene sequence: CDR1 SGHVS, CDR2 FNYEAQ. In the original analysis: Reference gene primer amplification yielded estimated nucleated cell counts. Clones were read by immunoSEQ multiplex PCR, and TCRdb kept only the in-frame ones, dropping some. V and J calls and clone size are copied from that table; D and trimming were computed from the DNA. The sample has fewer than 150,000 clones, roughly 86% seen once. This sample is drawn from a study of blood T cell repertoires in COVID-19. As for the study in general: Acute-phase and convalescent COVID-19 samples originated in the United States, Italy and Spain. Sample material is recorded as cDNA or gDNA derived from T cells, B-cell-depleted T cells, or PBMCs.

The sequenced sample was peripheral blood. The V call is TRBV7-6, the J call TRBJ1-2; 10 nucleotides agree with TRBD1. The receptor's source is a human donor in a cohort sampled during active COVID-19. DNA for the CDR3: TGTGCCAGCAGCCCAAGGACAGGGGGGTTCTATGGCTACACCTTC. It yields the protein CASSPRTGGFYGYTF.